This TCR beta chain was recovered during a study of Graves' ophthalmopathy and Graves' hyperthyroidism. General study results and limits: Blood samples also showed most expanded thyroid clonotypes exceeding 0.001 frequency. Classification of ophthalmopathy versus stable hyperthyroidism by a 13-signature model yielded about 90% sensitivity and around 76% specificity.

This clonotype was seen repeatedly, ten times or more. Its antigen is still unknown. Ophthalmopathy donors showed moderate-to-severe activity, CAS ≥3, NOSPECS ≥4 and a duration under 3 months. The PBMC fraction was derived from 10 ml of fresh peripheral blood. RNA served as the template for amplifying TCR beta CDR3 regions. First-round RT-PCR employed HTBI primers, with a second-round multiplex PCR after it. One entry per CDR3 protein, called by TCRdb with MiXCR from the multiplex PCR reads. The sample holds some 200,000 distinct CDR3 sequences, 25% to 35% seen once. The TCR originated in a man aged 50 to 59 with Graves' ophthalmopathy. The sample comprised peripheral blood.

This chain's CDR3 is CASSQGWSEDYEQYF. The CDR3 bases are TGCGCCAGCAGCCAAGGGTGGAGCGAGGACTACGAGCAGTACTTC. The J gene is TRBJ2-7, the V gene TRBV4-1; D remains ambiguous. V was clipped by 1 base and J by 3 bases, with 13 bases between them. CDR3 length: 15 amino acids. Germline CDR1 MGHRA, CDR2 YSYEKL.